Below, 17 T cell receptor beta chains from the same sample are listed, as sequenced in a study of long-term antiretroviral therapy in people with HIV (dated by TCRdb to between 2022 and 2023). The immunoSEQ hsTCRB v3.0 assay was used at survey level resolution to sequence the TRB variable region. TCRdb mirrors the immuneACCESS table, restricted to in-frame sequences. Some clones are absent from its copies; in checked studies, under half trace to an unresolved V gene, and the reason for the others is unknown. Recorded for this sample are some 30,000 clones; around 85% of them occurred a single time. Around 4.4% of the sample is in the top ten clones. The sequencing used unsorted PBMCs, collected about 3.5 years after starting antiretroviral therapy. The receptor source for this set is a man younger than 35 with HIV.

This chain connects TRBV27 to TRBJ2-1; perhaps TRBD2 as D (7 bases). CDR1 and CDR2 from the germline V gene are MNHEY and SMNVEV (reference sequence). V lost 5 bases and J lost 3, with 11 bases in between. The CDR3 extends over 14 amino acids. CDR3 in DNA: TGTGCCAGCAGTCGAGGGGGGGGCTACAATGAGCAGTTCTTC. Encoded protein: CASSRGGGYNEQFF.

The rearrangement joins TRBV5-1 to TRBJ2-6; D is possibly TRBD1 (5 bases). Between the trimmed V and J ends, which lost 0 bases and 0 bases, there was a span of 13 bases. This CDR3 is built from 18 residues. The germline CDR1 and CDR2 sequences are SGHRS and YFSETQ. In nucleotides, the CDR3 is TGCGCCAGCAGCTTGGGAAGGGGTGGGGACTCTGGGGCCAACGTCCTGACTTTC. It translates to CASSLGRGGDSGANVLTF.

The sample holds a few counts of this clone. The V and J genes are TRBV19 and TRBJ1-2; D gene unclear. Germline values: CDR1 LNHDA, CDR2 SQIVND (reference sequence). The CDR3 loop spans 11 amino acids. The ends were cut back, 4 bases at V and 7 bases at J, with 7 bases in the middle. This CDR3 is CASSRNTGYTF. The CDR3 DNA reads TGTGCCAGTAGTAGGAACACTGGCTACACCTTC.

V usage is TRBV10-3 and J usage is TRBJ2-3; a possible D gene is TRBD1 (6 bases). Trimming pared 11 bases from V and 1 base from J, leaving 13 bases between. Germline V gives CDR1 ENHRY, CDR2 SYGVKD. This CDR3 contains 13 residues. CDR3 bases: TGTGCCTCCCGGACAGTGGGCACAGATACGCAGTATTTT. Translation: CASRTVGTDTQYF.

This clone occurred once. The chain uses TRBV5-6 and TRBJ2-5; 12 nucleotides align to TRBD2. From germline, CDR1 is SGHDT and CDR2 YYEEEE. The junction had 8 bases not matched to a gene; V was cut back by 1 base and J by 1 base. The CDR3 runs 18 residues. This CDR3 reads CASSLMASGGAAQETQYF. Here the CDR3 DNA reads TGTGCCAGCAGCTTGATGGCTAGCGGGGGGGCGGCCCAAGAGACCCAGTACTTC.

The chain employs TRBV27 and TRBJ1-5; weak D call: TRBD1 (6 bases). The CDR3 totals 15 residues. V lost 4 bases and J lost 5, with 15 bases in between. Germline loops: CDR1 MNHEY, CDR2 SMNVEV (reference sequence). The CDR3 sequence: CASSWGLGGDQPQHF. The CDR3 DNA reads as TGTGCCAGCAGTTGGGGGCTTGGGGGTGATCAGCCCCAGCATTTT.

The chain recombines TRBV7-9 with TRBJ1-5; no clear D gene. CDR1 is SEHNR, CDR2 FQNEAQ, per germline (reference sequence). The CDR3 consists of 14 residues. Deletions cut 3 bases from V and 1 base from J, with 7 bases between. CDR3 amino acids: CASSFSQSNQPQHF. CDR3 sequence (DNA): TGTGCCAGCAGCTTTTCCCAGAGCAATCAGCCCCAGCATTTT.

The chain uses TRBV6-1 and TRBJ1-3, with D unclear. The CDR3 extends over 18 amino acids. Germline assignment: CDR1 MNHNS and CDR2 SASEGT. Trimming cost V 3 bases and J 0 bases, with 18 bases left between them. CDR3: CASSEEYGLLFSGNTIYF. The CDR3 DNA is TGTGCCAGCAGTGAGGAATACGGCTTACTCTTCTCTGGAAACACCATATATTTT.

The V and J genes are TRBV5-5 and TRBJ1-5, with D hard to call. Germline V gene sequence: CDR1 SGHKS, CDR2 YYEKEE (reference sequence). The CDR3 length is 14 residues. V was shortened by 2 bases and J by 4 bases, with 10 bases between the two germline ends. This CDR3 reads CASSFTDTNQPQHF. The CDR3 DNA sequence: TGTGCCAGCAGCTTCACTGACACAAATCAGCCCCAGCATTTT.

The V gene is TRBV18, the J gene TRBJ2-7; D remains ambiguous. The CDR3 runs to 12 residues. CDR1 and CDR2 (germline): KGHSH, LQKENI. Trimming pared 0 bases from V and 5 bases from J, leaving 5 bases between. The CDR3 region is CASSPPTDEQYF. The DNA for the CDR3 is TGTGCCAGCTCACCACCTACCGACGAGCAGTACTTC.

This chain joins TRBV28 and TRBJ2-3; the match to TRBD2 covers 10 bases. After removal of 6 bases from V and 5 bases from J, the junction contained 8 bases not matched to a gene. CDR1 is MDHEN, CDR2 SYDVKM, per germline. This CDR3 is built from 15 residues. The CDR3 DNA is TGTGCCAGCAGGGACAGCGGGAGGGCCCGAGATACGCAGTATTTT. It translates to CASRDSGRARDTQYF.

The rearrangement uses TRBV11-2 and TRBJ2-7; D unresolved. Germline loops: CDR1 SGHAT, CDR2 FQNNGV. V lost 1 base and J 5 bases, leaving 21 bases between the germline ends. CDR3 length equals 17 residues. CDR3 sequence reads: CASSLGRRIPPVDEQYF. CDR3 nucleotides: TGTGCCAGCAGCTTAGGTCGACGCATCCCCCCCGTTGACGAGCAGTACTTC.

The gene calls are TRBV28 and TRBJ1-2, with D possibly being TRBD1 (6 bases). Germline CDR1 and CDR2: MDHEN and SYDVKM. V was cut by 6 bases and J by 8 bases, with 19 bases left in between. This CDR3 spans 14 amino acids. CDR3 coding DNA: TGTGCCAGCAGCTCCCGCCTCCCGGGACAAGGCTACACCTTC. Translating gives CASSSRLPGQGYTF.

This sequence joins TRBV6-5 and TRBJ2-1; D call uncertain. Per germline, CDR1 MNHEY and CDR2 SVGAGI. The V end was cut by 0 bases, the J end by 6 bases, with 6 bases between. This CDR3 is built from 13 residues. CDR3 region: CASSYSSRNEQFF. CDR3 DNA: TGTGCCAGCAGTTACTCGTCCCGCAATGAGCAGTTCTTC.

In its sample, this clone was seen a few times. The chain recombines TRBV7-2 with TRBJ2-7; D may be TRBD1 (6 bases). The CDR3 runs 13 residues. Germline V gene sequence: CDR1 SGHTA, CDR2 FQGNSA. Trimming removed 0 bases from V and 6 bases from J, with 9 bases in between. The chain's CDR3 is CASSLADRSEQYF. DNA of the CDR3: TGTGCCAGCAGCTTAGCCGACAGGAGCGAGCAGTACTTC.

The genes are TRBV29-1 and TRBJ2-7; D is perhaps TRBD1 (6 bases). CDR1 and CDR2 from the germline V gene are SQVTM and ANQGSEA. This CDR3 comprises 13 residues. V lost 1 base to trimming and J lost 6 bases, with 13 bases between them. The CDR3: CSVEGDTPAEQYF. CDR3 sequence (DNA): TGCAGCGTTGAAGGGGACACCCCGGCCGAGCAGTACTTC.

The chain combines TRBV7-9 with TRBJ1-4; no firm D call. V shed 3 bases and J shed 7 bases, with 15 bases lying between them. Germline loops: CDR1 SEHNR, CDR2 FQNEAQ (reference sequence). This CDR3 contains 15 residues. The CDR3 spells CASSFSGGWIEKLFF. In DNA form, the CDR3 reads TGTGCCAGCAGCTTCTCGGGCGGGTGGATTGAAAAACTGTTTTTT.